This entry features one TCR beta chain sequence. Germline trimming cut 1 base from V and 3 bases from J; bases unmatched to any gene: 6. The CDR3 covers 16 residues. The germline V gene has CDR1 LNHDA and CDR2 SQIVND (reference sequence). The data stem from a study of PD-L1 blockade in urothelial cancer. Study at large: Every 3 weeks, patients received intravenous atezolizumab 1,200 mg, beginning 2014. The median T cell count in blood samples was more than 140,000.

Clones were read by immunoSEQ multiplex PCR, and TCRdb kept only the in-frame ones, dropping some. The repertoire holds about 42,000 clones, with roughly four fifths as singletons. Source: PBMCs, taken around atezolizumab (anti-PD-L1) treatment. The TCR was taken from a man between 65 and 85 years old with urothelial cancer. J is TRBJ1-5 and V is TRBV19; 7 nucleotides align to TRBD1. DNA of the CDR3: TGTGCCAGTAGTATAGGTCGGGACAGCTACAATCAGCCCCAGCATTTT. Protein sequence: CASSIGRDSYNQPQHF.